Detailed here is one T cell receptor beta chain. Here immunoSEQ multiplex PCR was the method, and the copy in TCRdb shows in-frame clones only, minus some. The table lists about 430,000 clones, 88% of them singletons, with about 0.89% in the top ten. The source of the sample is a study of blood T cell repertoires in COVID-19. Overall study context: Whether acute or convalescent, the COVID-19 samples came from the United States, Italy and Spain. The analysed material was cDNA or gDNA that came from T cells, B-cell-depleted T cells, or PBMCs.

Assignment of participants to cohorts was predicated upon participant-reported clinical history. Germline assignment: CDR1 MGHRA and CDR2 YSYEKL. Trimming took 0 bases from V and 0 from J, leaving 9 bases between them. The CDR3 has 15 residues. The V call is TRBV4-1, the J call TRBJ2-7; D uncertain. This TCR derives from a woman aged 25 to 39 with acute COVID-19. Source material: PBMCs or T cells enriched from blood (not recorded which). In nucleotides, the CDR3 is TGCGCCAGCAGCCAAGAGTTATCAGTCTCCTACGAGCAGTACTTC. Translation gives CASSQELSVSYEQYF.